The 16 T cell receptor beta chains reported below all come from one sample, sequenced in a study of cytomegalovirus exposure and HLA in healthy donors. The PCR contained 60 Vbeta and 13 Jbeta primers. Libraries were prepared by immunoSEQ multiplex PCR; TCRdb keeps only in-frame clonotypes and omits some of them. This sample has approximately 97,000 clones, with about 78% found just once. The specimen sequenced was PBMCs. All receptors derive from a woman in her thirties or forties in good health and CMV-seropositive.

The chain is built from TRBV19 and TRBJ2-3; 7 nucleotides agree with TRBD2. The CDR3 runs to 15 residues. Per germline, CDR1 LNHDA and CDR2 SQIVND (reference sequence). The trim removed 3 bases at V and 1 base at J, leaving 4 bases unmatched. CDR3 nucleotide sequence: TGTGCCAGTAGTATGGCGGGAGTGGGCACAGATACGCAGTATTTT. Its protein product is CASSMAGVGTDTQYF.

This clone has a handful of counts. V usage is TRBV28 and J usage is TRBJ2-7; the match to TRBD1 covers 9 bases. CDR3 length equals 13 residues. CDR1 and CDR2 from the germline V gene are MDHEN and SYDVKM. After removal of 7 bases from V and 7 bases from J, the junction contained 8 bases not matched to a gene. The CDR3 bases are TGTGCCAGCACAGGGACAGGGCCCACGGAGCAGTACTTC. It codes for CASTGTGPTEQYF.

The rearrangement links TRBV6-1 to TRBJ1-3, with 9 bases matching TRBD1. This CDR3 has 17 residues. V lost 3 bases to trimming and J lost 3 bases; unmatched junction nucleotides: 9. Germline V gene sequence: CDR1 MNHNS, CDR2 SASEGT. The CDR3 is CASSDTGGLWFGNTIYF. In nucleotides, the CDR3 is TGTGCCAGCAGTGACACAGGGGGCCTTTGGTTTGGAAACACCATATATTTT.

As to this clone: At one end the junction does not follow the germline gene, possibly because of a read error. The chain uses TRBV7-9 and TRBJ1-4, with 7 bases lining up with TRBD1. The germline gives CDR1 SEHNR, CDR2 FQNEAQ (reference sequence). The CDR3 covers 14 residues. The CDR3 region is CSSSLGGVYEKLFF. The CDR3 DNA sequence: TGTTCCAGCAGCTTAGGGGGCGTGTATGAAAAACTGTTTTTT.

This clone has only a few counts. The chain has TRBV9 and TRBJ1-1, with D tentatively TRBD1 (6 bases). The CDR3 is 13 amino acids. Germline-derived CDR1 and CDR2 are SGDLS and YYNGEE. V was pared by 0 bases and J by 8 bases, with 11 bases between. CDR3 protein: CASSVASGAEAFF. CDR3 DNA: TGTGCCAGCAGCGTAGCTTCAGGGGCCGAAGCTTTCTTT.

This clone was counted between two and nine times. The CDR3 loop reads CASSPGQGGLYGYTF. The CDR3 DNA reads TGTGCCAGCAGTCCCGGACAGGGGGGACTCTATGGCTACACCTTC. V is TRBV6-6 and J is TRBJ1-2; TRBD1 agrees at 10 bases. Germline V gene sequence: CDR1 MNHNY, CDR2 SVGAGI (reference sequence). The CDR3 extends over 15 amino acids. V shed 5 bases, J shed 4 bases, and the junction held 7 bases outside the gene matches.

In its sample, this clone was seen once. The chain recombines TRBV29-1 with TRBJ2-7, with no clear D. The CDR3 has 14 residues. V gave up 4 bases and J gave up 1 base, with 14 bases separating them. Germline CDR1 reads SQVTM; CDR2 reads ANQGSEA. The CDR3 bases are TGCAGCGTTGCACTTAATCCGCATTCCTACGAGCAGTACTTC. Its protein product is CSVALNPHSYEQYF.

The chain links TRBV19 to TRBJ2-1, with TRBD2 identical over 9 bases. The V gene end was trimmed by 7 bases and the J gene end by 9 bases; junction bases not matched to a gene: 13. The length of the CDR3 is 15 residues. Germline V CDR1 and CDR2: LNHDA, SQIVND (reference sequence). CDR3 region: CASTISGSTEGEQFF. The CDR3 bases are TGTGCCAGTACTATTAGCGGGAGTACGGAGGGTGAGCAGTTCTTC.

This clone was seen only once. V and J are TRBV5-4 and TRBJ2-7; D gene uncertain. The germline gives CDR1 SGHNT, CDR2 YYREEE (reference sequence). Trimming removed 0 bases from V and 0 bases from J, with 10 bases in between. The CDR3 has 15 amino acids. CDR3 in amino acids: CASSLAGQPSYEQYF. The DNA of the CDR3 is TGTGCCAGCAGCTTGGCAGGTCAGCCCTCCTACGAGCAGTACTTC.

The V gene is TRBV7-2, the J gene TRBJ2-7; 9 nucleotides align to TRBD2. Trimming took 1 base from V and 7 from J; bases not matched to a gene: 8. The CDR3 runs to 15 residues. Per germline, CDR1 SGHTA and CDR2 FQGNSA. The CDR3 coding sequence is TGTGCCAGCAGCTTAGATGCGGGAGGGCCGGGTGAGCAGTACTTC. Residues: CASSLDAGGPGEQYF.

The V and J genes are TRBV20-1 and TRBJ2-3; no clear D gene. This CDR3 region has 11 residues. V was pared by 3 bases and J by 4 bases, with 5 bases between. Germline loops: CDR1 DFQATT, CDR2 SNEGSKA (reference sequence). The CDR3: CSASRSDTQYF. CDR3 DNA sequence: TGCAGTGCTAGCCGTTCAGATACGCAGTATTTT.

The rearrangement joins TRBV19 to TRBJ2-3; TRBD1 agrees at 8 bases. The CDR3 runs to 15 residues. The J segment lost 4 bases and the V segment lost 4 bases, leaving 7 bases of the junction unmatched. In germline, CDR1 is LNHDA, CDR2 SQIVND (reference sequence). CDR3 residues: CASSKGQGRADTQYF. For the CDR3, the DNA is TGTGCCAGTAGTAAAGGACAGGGACGCGCAGATACGCAGTATTTT. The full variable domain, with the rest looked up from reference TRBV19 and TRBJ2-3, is DGGITQSPKYLFRKEGQNVTLSCEQNLNHDAMYWYRQDPGQGLRLIYYSQIVNDFQKGDIAEGYSVSREKKESFPLTVTSAQKNPTAFYLCASSKGQGRADTQYFGPGTRLTVL.

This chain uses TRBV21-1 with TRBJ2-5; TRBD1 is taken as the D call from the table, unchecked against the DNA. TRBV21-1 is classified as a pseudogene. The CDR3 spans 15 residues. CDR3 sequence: CASSKGTGIRETQYF. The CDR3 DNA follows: TGTGCCAGCAGCAAAGGGACAGGGATCCGCGAGACCCAGTACTTC.

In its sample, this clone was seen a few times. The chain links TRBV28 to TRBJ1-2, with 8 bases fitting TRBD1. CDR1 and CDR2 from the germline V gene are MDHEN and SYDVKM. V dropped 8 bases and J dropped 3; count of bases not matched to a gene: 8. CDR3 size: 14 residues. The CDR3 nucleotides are TGTGCCAGCGCATCAGGGGGCTCGGACTATGGCTACACCTTC. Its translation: CASASGGSDYGYTF.

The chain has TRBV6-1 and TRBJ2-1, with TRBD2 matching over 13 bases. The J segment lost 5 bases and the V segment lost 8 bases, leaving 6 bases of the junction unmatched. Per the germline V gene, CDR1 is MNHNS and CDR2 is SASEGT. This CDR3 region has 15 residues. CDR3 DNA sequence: TGTGCCAGCCCCGGGACTAGCGGGATTAACAATGAGCAGTTCTTC. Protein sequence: CASPGTSGINNEQFF.

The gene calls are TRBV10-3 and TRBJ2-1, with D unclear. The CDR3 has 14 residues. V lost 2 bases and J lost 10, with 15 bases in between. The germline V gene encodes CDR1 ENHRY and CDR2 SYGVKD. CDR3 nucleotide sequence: TGTGCCATCAGTGAGCAGGAACTCAGTTTGGAGCAGTTCTTC. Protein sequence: CAISEQELSLEQFF.